Listed here is a single T cell receptor (beta chain). The antigen is undetermined. This CDR3 has 17 amino acids. The V and J ends lost 5 bases and 6 bases, in that order; junction bases with no gene match: 16. Germline V gene lookup returns CDR1 LGHDT and CDR2 YNNKEL (reference sequence). Method: immunoSEQ multiplex PCR; TCRdb's copy keeps in-frame clones and lacks some. The sample records approximately 9,500 clones, around three quarters being singletons. The sample belongs to a study of CD4+ T cells in melanoma. Study results and limitations: Diverse differentiation states were reported for melanoma neoantigen-specific CD4+ T cells. CD8+ T cell, macrophage and B cell function reportedly correlated with neoantigen-specific CD4+ T cells.

The receptor was derived from a human donor with melanoma. Sample: cells from a culture (not recorded whether cultured in vitro). The chain is built from TRBV3-1 (or the pseudogene TRBV3-2) and TRBJ2-1, with 7 bases matching TRBD2. The CDR3 DNA reads TGTGCCAGCAGCGACGACTGGGCAGAGCGGGGATCCAATGAGCAGTTCTTC. Its protein product is CASSDDWAERGSNEQFF.